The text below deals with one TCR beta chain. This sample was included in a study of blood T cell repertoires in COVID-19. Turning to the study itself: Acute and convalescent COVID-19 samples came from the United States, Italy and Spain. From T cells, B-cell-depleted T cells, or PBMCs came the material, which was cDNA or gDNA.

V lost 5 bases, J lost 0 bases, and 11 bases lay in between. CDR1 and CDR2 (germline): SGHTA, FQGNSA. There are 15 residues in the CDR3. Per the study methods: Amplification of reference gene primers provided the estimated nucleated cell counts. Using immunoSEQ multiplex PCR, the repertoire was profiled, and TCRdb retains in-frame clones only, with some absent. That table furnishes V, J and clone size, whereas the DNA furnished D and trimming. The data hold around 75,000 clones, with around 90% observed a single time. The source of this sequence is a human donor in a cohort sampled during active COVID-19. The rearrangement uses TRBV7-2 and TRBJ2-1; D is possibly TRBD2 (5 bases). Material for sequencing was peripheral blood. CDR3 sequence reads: CASSQDSRSYNEQFF. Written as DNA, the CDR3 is TGTGCCAGCAGCCAGGACTCCCGCTCCTACAATGAGCAGTTCTTC.